This passage covers 10 T cell receptor beta chains from one sample sequenced in a study of T cells after yellow fever vaccination. TCRdb reprocessed the 5' RACE reads with MiXCR, giving one entry per CDR3 protein. The sample holds 250,000 to 350,000 distinct CDR3 sequences; around 4.5% are singletons and the top ten take around 19%. This specimen consisted of PBMCs, obtained 15 days after the yellow fever booster vaccination. The source of these receptors is a man aged 18 to 29 who received the YFV17D yellow fever vaccine.

This clonotype was seen more than once but under ten times. The rearrangement uses TRBV6-5 and TRBJ2-1; 10 bases agree with TRBD2. The CDR3 spans 18 residues. CDR1 MNHEY and CDR2 SVGAGI come from the germline V gene. V lost 0 bases to trimming and J lost 6 bases; unmatched junction nucleotides: 11. The CDR3 here is CASSYSSGGAGRLNEQFF. The DNA of the CDR3 is TGTGCCAGCAGTTACTCGAGCGGGGGGGCCGGTCGTCTCAATGAGCAGTTCTTC.

This clonotype was seen ten or more times. The chain recombines TRBV6-5 with TRBJ2-5; 8 bases align to TRBD1. Trimming removed 0 bases from V and 7 bases from J; junction bases left unmatched: 4. The CDR3 has 14 amino acids. Germline CDR1 reads MNHEY; CDR2 reads SVGAGI. CDR3 amino acids: CASSYSTGDPTQYF. Written as DNA, the CDR3 is TGTGCCAGCAGTTACTCGACAGGGGATCCGACCCAGTACTTC.

The chain carries TRBV28 and TRBJ1-4; D might be TRBD1 (5 bases). This CDR3 has 14 residues. The V and J ends lost 7 bases and 0 bases respectively, with 9 bases between them. Germline CDR1 is MDHEN and CDR2 is SYDVKM. The CDR3 sequence: CASTRGATNEKLFF. CDR3 in DNA: TGTGCCAGCACGAGGGGAGCAACTAATGAAAAACTGTTTTTT.

The chain couples TRBV20-1 to TRBJ2-3; D is ambiguous. V lost 4 bases and J 6 bases, leaving 5 bases between the germline ends. Germline CDR1 and CDR2: DFQATT and SNEGSKA (reference sequence). The CDR3 loop spans 10 amino acids. CDR3 region: CSAIYDTQYF. The DNA of the CDR3 is TGCAGTGCTATATACGATACGCAGTATTTT.

This clonotype has at least ten counts. The genes are TRBV7-3 and TRBJ2-4; D gene unclear. Germline V gene sequence: CDR1 SGHTA, CDR2 FQGTGA. The ends were cut back, 0 bases at V and 2 bases at J, with 8 bases in the middle. This CDR3 comprises 15 residues. CDR3 loop: CASSLTPQPKNIQYF. CDR3 nucleotide sequence: TGTGCCAGCAGCTTAACACCACAGCCCAAAAACATTCAGTACTTC.

The chain has TRBV10-3 and TRBJ2-1, with D possibly being TRBD2 (6 bases). Trimming took off 3 bases at V and 6 bases at J, with 15 bases between the two ends. This CDR3 has 15 residues. The germline gives CDR1 ENHRY, CDR2 SYGVKD. CDR3 sequence reads: CAISEPEGLRNEQFF. In nucleotides, the CDR3 is TGTGCCATCAGTGAACCGGAGGGACTCCGCAATGAGCAGTTCTTC.

The rearrangement uses TRBV6-2 or TRBV6-3 and TRBJ2-5; D may be TRBD2 (5 bases). Germline CDR1 and CDR2: MNHEY and SVGEGT. The CDR3 loop spans 13 amino acids. Trimming took off 6 bases at V and 5 bases at J, with 13 bases between the two ends. DNA of the CDR3: TGTGCCAGCAGGCGGGTAACGCGGGAGACCCAGTACTTC. This gives the protein CASRRVTRETQYF.

This clonotype was observed many times. The chain joins TRBV7-9 to TRBJ1-1; D perhaps matches TRBD1 (5 bases). Trimming removed 1 base at V and 0 bases at J, with 9 bases between. Per the germline V gene, CDR1 is SEHNR and CDR2 is FQNEAQ (reference sequence). The CDR3 is 15 amino acids. This CDR3 is CASSLVAGMNTEAFF. DNA of the CDR3: TGTGCCAGCAGCTTAGTTGCAGGGATGAACACTGAAGCTTTCTTT. The variable domain in full, with the rest retrieved from reference TRBV7-9 and TRBJ1-1, is DTGVSQNPRHKITKRGQNVTFRCDPISEHNRLYWYRQTLGQGPEFLTYFQNEAQLEKSRLLSDRFSAERPKGSFSTLEIQRTEQGDSAMYLCASSLVAGMNTEAFFGQGTRLTVV.

In this sample, this clonotype turned up many times. The chain uses TRBV20-1 and TRBJ2-1; 9 bases match TRBD2. Germline CDR1 and CDR2: DFQATT and SNEGSKA (reference sequence). V was pared by 0 bases and J by 6 bases, with 3 bases of the junction left unmatched. CDR3 size: 14 residues. CDR3 region: CSARDSGGRNEQFF. The CDR3, as DNA: TGCAGTGCTAGAGATAGCGGGGGCCGCAATGAGCAGTTCTTC.

Points on this clonotype: A much larger clone sits a single nucleotide away, making a read error possible. V is TRBV3-1 and J is TRBJ2-5, with TRBD2 matching 11 bases. The CDR3 is 17 residues long. From germline, CDR1 is LGHDT and CDR2 YNNKEL (reference sequence). The CDR3 reads CAGSQGLIAGGPETQYF. The CDR3 DNA reads as TGTGCCGGCAGCCAAGGCCTCATAGCGGGGGGGCCAGAGACCCAGTACTTC.